These 23 T cell receptor beta chains were all obtained from the same sample, sequenced in a study of control samples from healthy donors and cancer patients. Only in-frame clones appear in the TCRdb table, and some are missing; sequencing was by immunoSEQ multiplex PCR. The table shows about 54,000 clones, with around 97% occurring only once. Sequencing used blood. The origin of the receptors is a woman in her twenties or thirties in good health.

The rearrangement uses TRBV5-4 and TRBJ2-3; 8 positions agree with TRBD2. The germline gives CDR1 SGHNT, CDR2 YYREEE (reference sequence). This CDR3 comprises 17 residues. Losses at the gene ends were 3 bases for V and 0 bases for J; bases not matched to a gene: 9. The CDR3 here is CASSSDTSGTSTDTQYF. DNA for the CDR3: TGTGCCAGCAGCTCCGACACTAGCGGAACTAGCACAGATACGCAGTATTTT.

The chain recombines TRBV7-3 with TRBJ2-7; 9 nucleotides match TRBD1. This CDR3 contains 17 residues. Germline-derived CDR1 and CDR2 are SGHTA and FQGTGA. The V gene end was trimmed by 1 base and the J gene end by 1 base; junction bases not matched to a gene: 8. The DNA of the CDR3 is TGTGCCAGCAGCTTAAACCCACCCGGGACAGGGTCCTACGAGCAGTACTTC. Its protein product is CASSLNPPGTGSYEQYF. Full variable domain (remainder filled in from reference TRBV7-3 and TRBJ2-7): GAGVSQTPSNKVTEKGKYVELRCDPISGHTALYWYRQSLGQGPEFLIYFQGTGAADDSGLPNDRFFAVRPEGSVSTLKIQRTERGDSAVYLCASSLNPPGTGSYEQYFGPGTRLTVT.

This chain uses TRBV7-2 with TRBJ2-1; D ambiguous. This CDR3 contains 12 residues. CDR1 is SGHTA, CDR2 FQGNSA, per germline. Deletions cut 7 bases from V and 7 bases from J, with 11 bases between. This CDR3 reads CASTFGRNEQFF. DNA for the CDR3: TGTGCCAGCACCTTCGGCAGGAATGAGCAGTTCTTC.

A single count supports this clone. The chain couples TRBV29-1 to TRBJ1-4, with 7 bases aligning to TRBD1. The CDR3 length is 13 residues. The V and J ends lost 8 bases and 7 bases, in that order; junction bases with no gene match: 10. Germline loops: CDR1 SQVTM, CDR2 ANQGSEA. The DNA of the CDR3 is TGCAGCAGTACAGGGGAGGGGGGTGAAAAACTGTTTTTT. It is translated as CSSTGEGGEKLFF.

The chain employs TRBV5-1 and TRBJ2-1; D possibly corresponds to TRBD2 (6 bases). The CDR3 totals 16 residues. In germline, CDR1 is SGHRS, CDR2 YFSETQ. V lost 0 bases, J lost 3 bases, and 13 bases lay in between. The CDR3 bases are TGCGCCAGCAGCTTGGGGAGCGGGTCTTTCTACAATGAGCAGTTCTTC. Protein: CASSLGSGSFYNEQFF.

The J gene is TRBJ2-6, the V gene TRBV4-1; 9 nucleotides align to TRBD1. Germline lookup yields CDR1 MGHRA and CDR2 YSYEKL. The CDR3 totals 16 residues. J lost 2 bases, V lost 4 bases, and 3 bases had no gene match. CDR3 sequence: CASSPGQGTGANVLTF. DNA of the CDR3: TGCGCCAGCAGCCCCGGACAGGGGACTGGGGCCAACGTCCTGACTTTC.

This chain uses TRBV28 with TRBJ2-7; 12 nucleotides align to TRBD2. The CDR3 loop spans 16 amino acids. V lost 3 bases and J lost 4; bases outside the gene matches: 7. Germline loops: CDR1 MDHEN, CDR2 SYDVKM. The CDR3 nucleotides are TGTGCCAGCAGTTTGTTGTGGACTAGCGGGACTTACGAGCAGTACTTC. Its protein is CASSLLWTSGTYEQYF.

This CDR3 is CASSRIEAPGELFF. For the CDR3, the DNA is TGCGCCAGCAGCCGGATCGAGGCTCCCGGGGAGCTGTTTTTT. The V call is TRBV4-1, the J call TRBJ2-2; D is ambiguous. CDR3 length equals 14 residues. Trimming shortened V by 4 bases and J by 6 bases, and 12 bases separated the two germline ends. From germline, CDR1 is MGHRA and CDR2 YSYEKL.

This clone was counted a few times. The V gene is TRBV14, the J gene TRBJ2-5; possibly TRBD1 for D (6 bases). Looked up from germline, CDR1 is SGHDN and CDR2 is FVKESK. The CDR3 contains 14 residues. With 4 bases removed from V and 5 bases from J, the gap between germline ends came to 14 bases. Here the CDR3 DNA reads TGTGCCAGCAGCCGCACAGGGCGGTTTGAGACCCAGTACTTC. Translated: CASSRTGRFETQYF. Together with reference TRBV14 and TRBJ2-5, the CDR3 gives the full variable domain: EAGVTQFPSHSVIEKGQTVTLRCDPISGHDNLYWYRRVMGKEIKFLLHFVKESKQDESGMPNNRFLAERTGGTYSTLKVQPAELEDSGVYFCASSRTGRFETQYFGPGTRLLVL.

The rearrangement joins TRBV2 to TRBJ1-1; D not certain. The CDR3 length is 13 residues. V was clipped by 3 bases and J by 1 base, with 6 bases between them. Looked up from germline, CDR1 is SNHLY and CDR2 is FYNNEI. The CDR3 here is CASSESGNTEAFF. As DNA, the CDR3 is TGTGCCAGCAGTGAGTCAGGGAACACTGAAGCTTTCTTT. The full variable domain, rest sourced from reference TRBV2 and TRBJ1-1, is EPEVTQTPSHQVTQMGQEVILRCVPISNHLYFYWYRQILGQKVEFLVSFYNNEISEKSEIFDDQFSVERPDGSNFTLKIRSTKLEDSAMYFCASSESGNTEAFFGQGTRLTVV.

The chain carries TRBV2 and TRBJ2-5; perhaps TRBD1 as D (6 bases). Germline V gives CDR1 SNHLY, CDR2 FYNNEI. This CDR3 is 14 amino acids long. The germline V and J ends were trimmed by 8 bases and 5 bases, with 18 bases remaining between them. CDR3 sequence reads: CASAIQTGSETQYF. DNA of the CDR3: TGTGCCAGCGCGATTCAAACAGGGTCGGAGACCCAGTACTTC.

The table lists this clone with a count of one. In DNA form, the CDR3 reads TGTGCCAGCAGCCAAGTAGGGGATTATGGCTACACCTTC. It codes for CASSQVGDYGYTF. This chain joins TRBV4-2 and TRBJ1-2; TRBD1 is a possible D gene (5 bases). The CDR3 is 13 residues long. Trimming removed 1 base from V and 5 bases from J, with 8 bases in between. Per germline, CDR1 LGHNA and CDR2 YNFKEQ.

The chain combines TRBV9 with TRBJ1-1; D gene uncertain. Trimming shortened V by 5 bases and J by 2 bases, and 13 bases separated the two germline ends. The germline V gene encodes CDR1 SGDLS and CDR2 YYNGEE. This CDR3 has 14 amino acids. CDR3 region: CASSPRDLNTEAFF. DNA of the CDR3: TGTGCCAGCAGTCCGCGGGATCTAAACACTGAAGCTTTCTTT.

Turning to this clone: The junction and the germline gene differ at one end; a read error may be behind it. V and J are TRBV6-1 and TRBJ1-5; TRBD1 might be the D (5 bases). The CDR3 is 14 residues long. In germline, CDR1 is MNHNS, CDR2 SASEGT. The CDR3 DNA reads TGTGCCAGCAGCGAAGACGAGGGGATTTCTCCCCAGCATTTT. This translates into CASSEDEGISPQHF.

This chain uses TRBV7-8 with TRBJ1-4; no firm D call. The germline V and J ends were trimmed by 1 base and 8 bases, with 23 bases remaining between them. CDR3 length: 18 amino acids. The germline CDR1 and CDR2 sequences are SGHVS and FQNEAQ. The CDR3 region is CASSLVRTWSNWEEKLFF. The CDR3 DNA follows: TGTGCCAGCAGCTTAGTTAGGACGTGGAGCAACTGGGAGGAAAAACTGTTTTTT.

V is TRBV6-1 and J is TRBJ1-3; no definite D call. The V gene's germline CDR1 is MNHNS and CDR2 SASEGT. The CDR3 is made up of 16 amino acids. Trimming took off 2 bases at V and 0 bases at J, with 11 bases between the two ends. CDR3 region: CASSEYGSFSGNTIYF. The CDR3 nucleotides are TGTGCCAGCAGTGAATATGGGTCCTTCTCTGGAAACACCATATATTTT.

The sample holds one count of this clone. The chain recombines TRBV27 with TRBJ1-1; 10 nucleotides align to TRBD1. The CDR3 extends over 14 amino acids. Looked up from germline, CDR1 is MNHEY and CDR2 is SMNVEV (reference sequence). V lost 2 bases, J lost 5 bases, and 2 bases stayed unmatched. CDR3 nucleotide sequence: TGTGCCAGCAGTTTAAAGGGACAGGGGACTGAAGCTTTCTTT. Its protein product is CASSLKGQGTEAFF.

The chain employs TRBV27 and TRBJ2-2; no clear D. This CDR3 has 14 amino acids. V was clipped by 2 bases and J by 7 bases, with 11 bases between them. Germline-derived CDR1 and CDR2 are MNHEY and SMNVEV (reference sequence). CDR3 DNA: TGTGCCAGCAGTTTAAGCCGGAAGGTCGGGGAGCTGTTTTTT. This sequence encodes CASSLSRKVGELFF.

This chain uses TRBV5-6 with TRBJ1-2; 9 bases agree with TRBD1. The CDR3 spans 15 residues. Germline lookup yields CDR1 SGHDT and CDR2 YYEEEE. The V gene end was trimmed by 1 base and the J gene end by 8 bases; junction bases not matched to a gene: 9. CDR3 amino acids: CASSLSGTGTSGYTF. DNA for the CDR3: TGTGCCAGCAGCTTGTCAGGGACAGGGACGAGCGGCTACACCTTC.

V gene TRBV5-1 combines with J gene TRBJ1-3; D remains ambiguous. Trimming removed 0 bases from V and 1 base from J, with 8 bases in between. The CDR3 covers 15 residues. The germline gives CDR1 SGHRS, CDR2 YFSETQ. CDR3 residues: CASSLGRRSGNTIYF. The CDR3 DNA reads TGCGCCAGCAGCTTGGGCCGGCGATCTGGAAACACCATATATTTT.

The rearrangement links TRBV2 to TRBJ2-1; D may be TRBD2 (6 bases). The germline V gene has CDR1 SNHLY and CDR2 FYNNEI. Trimming shortened V by 6 bases and J by 8 bases, and 17 bases separated the two germline ends. This CDR3 is 14 amino acids long. The CDR3, as DNA: TGTGCCAGCAGGGCGGGACTCCAGGCGGATGAGCAGTTCTTC. This encodes CASRAGLQADEQFF.

The chain couples TRBV5-4 to TRBJ2-4; the D gene is possibly TRBD2 (5 bases). Germline CDR1 reads SGHNT; CDR2 reads YYREEE (reference sequence). Trimming removed 4 bases at V and 5 bases at J, with 16 bases between. The CDR3 runs to 15 residues. The CDR3 spells CASSLPGGGQNIQYF. For the CDR3, the DNA is TGTGCCAGCAGCCTCCCCGGTGGCGGGCAAAACATTCAGTACTTC.

The J gene is TRBJ2-2, the V gene TRBV27, with a tentative D call TRBD2 (6 bases). Germline V gene sequence: CDR1 MNHEY, CDR2 SMNVEV (reference sequence). The CDR3 contains 14 residues. The V and J ends lost 6 bases and 5 bases respectively, with 13 bases between them. For the CDR3, the DNA is TGTGCCAGCAGCCGGGGAGCGGGTACCGGGGAGCTGTTTTTT. Amino acids: CASSRGAGTGELFF.